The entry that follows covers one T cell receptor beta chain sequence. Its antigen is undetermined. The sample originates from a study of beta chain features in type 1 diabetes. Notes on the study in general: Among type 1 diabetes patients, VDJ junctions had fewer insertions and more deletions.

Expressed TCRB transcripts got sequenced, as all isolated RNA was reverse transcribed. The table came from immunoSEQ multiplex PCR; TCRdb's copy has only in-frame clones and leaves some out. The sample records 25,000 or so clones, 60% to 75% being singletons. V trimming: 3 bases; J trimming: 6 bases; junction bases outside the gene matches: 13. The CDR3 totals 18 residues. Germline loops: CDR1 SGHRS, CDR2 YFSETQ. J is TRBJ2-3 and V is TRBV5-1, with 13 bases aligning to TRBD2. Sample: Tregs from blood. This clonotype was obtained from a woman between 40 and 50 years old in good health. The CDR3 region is CASSWRIGLAGARDTQYF. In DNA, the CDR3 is TGCGCCAGCAGCTGGCGTATTGGACTAGCGGGGGCCCGCGATACGCAGTATTTT.